What follows is one TCR beta chain and its context. The sample comes from a study of blood T cells in healthy people across ages. A second PCR, run for about 6 to 12 cycles, used a sample-barcoded 5' primer plus a J-beta primer mix. TCRdb reprocessed the 5' RACE reads via MiXCR and lists one record per CDR3 protein. In the table there are hundreds of thousands of distinct CDR3 sequences, around half of which are singletons. The clonotype originates from an elderly man in good health. Sequencing was done on a sample of blood.

CDR3: CASTQLTSGRDTQYF. The CDR3 nucleotides are TGTGCCAGCACCCAATTGACTAGCGGGAGGGATACGCAGTATTTT. The J gene is TRBJ2-3, the V gene TRBV9, with 13 bases matching TRBD2. This CDR3 has 15 residues. V dropped 6 bases and J dropped 6; count of bases not matched to a gene: 7. Germline values: CDR1 SGDLS, CDR2 YYNGEE.